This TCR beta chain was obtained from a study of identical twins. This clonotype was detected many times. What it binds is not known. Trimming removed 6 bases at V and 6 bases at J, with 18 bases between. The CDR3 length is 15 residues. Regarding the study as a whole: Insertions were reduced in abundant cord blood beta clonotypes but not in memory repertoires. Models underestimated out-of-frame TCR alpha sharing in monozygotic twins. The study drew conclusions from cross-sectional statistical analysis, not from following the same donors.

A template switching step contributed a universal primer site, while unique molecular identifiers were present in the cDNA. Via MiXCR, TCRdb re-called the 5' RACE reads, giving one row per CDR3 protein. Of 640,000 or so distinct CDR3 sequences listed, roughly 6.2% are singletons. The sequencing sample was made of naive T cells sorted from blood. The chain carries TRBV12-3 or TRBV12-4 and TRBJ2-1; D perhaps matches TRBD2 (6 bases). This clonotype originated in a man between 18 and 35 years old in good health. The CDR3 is CASSLGLSAINEQFF. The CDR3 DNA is TGTGCCAGCAGCCTAGGACTATCGGCAATCAATGAGCAGTTCTTC.